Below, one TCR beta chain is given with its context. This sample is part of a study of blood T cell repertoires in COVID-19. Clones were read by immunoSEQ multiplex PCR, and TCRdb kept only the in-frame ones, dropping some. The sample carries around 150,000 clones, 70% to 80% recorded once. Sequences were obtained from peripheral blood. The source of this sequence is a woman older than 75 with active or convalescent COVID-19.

The CDR3 region is CSASNPVSGNTIYF. In nucleotides, the CDR3 is TGCAGTGCTAGTAACCCAGTCTCTGGAAACACCATATATTTT. The chain has TRBV20-1 and TRBJ1-3, with unresolved D. The germline V and J ends were trimmed by 3 bases and 0 bases, with 9 bases remaining between them. CDR1 DFQATT and CDR2 SNEGSKA come from the germline V gene (reference sequence). CDR3 length equals 14 residues.